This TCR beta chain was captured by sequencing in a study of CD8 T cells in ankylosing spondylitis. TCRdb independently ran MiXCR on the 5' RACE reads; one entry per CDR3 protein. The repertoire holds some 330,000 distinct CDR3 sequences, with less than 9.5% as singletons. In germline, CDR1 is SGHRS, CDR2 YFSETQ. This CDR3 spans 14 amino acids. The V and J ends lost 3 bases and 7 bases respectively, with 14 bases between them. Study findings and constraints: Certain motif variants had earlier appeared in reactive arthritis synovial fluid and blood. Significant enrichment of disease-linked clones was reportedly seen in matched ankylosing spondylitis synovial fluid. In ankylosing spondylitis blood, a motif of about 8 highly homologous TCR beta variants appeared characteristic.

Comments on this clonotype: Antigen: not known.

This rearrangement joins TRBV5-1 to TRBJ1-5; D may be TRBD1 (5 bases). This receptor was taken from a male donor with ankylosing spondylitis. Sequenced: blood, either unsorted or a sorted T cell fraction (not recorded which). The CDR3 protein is CASSSPRVRQPQHF. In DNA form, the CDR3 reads TGCGCCAGCAGCTCCCCCAGGGTCCGCCAGCCCCAGCATTTT.